This TCR beta chain was profiled in a study of somatic mutations in cytotoxic T cells in rheumatoid arthritis. About the research overall: Patients had approximately 33 ml EDTA blood drawn right after diagnosis, before any treatment. Flow cytometry sorted some V beta antibody-stained T-cell populations to nearly 100% purity, V beta1+ cells among them being sequenced for TCRB. The study, taken as a whole, reports: Levels of CD8+ T-cell clonality in rheumatoid arthritis patients were statistically indistinguishable from those seen in age-matched healthy controls, with no significant difference.

In regard to this clone: Its antigen is not known.

The CDR3 runs to 14 residues. Germline assignment: CDR1 LNHDA and CDR2 SQIVND (reference sequence). The V gene lost 2 bases and the J gene lost 8 bases, with 15 bases spanning the gap. In the authors' methods: Patient CD8+ clones exceeding 1% seldom corresponded to published virus-specific TCRB sequences. Clones were read by immunoSEQ multiplex PCR, and TCRdb kept only the in-frame ones, dropping some. The DNA was the basis for D and trimming; V, J and clone size are from that table. Of approximately 18,000 clones in the sample, approximately 84% were seen once. This chain links TRBV19 with TRBJ1-2, with a possible D match to TRBD1 (6 bases). Sequencing was done on a sample of CD8+ T cells sorted from blood. The source is an adult with rheumatoid arthritis. The DNA of the CDR3 is TGTGCCAGTAGTATAATTCTGGACAGTGGCGGCTACACCTTC. Its translation: CASSIILDSGGYTF. Full variable domain (rest looked up from reference TRBV19 and TRBJ1-2): DGGITQSPKYLFRKEGQNVTLSCEQNLNHDAMYWYRQDPGQGLRLIYYSQIVNDFQKGDIAEGYSVSREKKESFPLTVTSAQKNPTAFYLCASSIILDSGGYTFGSGTRLTVV.